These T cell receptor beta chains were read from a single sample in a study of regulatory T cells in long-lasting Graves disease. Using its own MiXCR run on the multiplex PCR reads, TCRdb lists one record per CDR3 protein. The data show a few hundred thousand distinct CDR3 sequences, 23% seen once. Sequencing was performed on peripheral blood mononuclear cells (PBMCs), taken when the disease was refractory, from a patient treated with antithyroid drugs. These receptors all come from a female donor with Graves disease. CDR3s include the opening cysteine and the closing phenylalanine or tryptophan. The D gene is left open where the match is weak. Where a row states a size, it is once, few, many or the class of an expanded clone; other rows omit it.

DNA: TGCAGCGTTGATAGACAAGAGACCCAGTACTTC
CDR3: CSVDRQETQYF
J: TRBJ2-5
V: TRBV29-1
D: -
size: many

DNA: TGTGCCAGCACTTTGAGTGGGGGAGAGGGCTACACCTTC
CDR3: CASTLSGGEGYTF
J: TRBJ1-2
V: TRBV28
D: -
size: many

DNA: TGCAGCGTGGTGTTGCTAGCGGGAGGAAACCAAGAGACCCAGTACTTC
CDR3: CSVVLLAGGNQETQYF
J: TRBJ2-5
V: TRBV29-1
D: TRBD2
size: -

DNA: TGTGCCAGCTCACCAGAATCAGGGAGGGGGCACGAGCAGTACTTC
CDR3: CASSPESGRGHEQYF
J: TRBJ2-7
V: TRBV18
D: -
size: -

DNA: TGCAGTGCTAGATCTAGCGGGAGGTTAAACTACGAGCAGTACTTC
CDR3: CSARSSGRLNYEQYF
J: TRBJ2-7
V: TRBV20-1
D: TRBD2
size: -

DNA: TGTGCCAGCAGCCCATCACAGGGTATCGGCTACACCTTC
CDR3: CASSPSQGIGYTF
J: TRBJ1-2
V: TRBV7-9
D: -
size: many

DNA: TGCAGCGTTGGGAGAAACCGGGAGCTGTTTTTT
CDR3: CSVGRNRELFF
J: TRBJ2-2
V: TRBV29-1
D: -
size: few

DNA: TGTGCCAGCAGTCCGAGGACAGAGCCCATGAACACTGAAGCTTTCTTT
CDR3: CASSPRTEPMNTEAFF
J: TRBJ1-1
V: TRBV28
D: -
size: -

DNA: TGTGCCAGCAGCGGGACAGGGGAACGGAATGGCTACACCTTC
CDR3: CASSGTGERNGYTF
J: TRBJ1-2
V: TRBV28
D: TRBD1
size: many

DNA: TGTGCCTGGCAGAACGGGGACTTTCATGGTTATGGCTACACCTTC
CDR3: CAWQNGDFHGYGYTF
J: TRBJ1-2
V: TRBV30
D: -
size: few

DNA: TGTGCCAGCTCATCAAATAGCGGGCTTCAAGAGACCCAGTACTTC
CDR3: CASSSNSGLQETQYF
J: TRBJ2-5
V: TRBV18
D: TRBD2
size: -

DNA: TGTGCCAGCAGCTTCGGGGGGGATTCACCCCTCCACTTT
CDR3: CASSFGGDSPLHF
J: TRBJ1-6
V: TRBV7-9
D: -
size: few

DNA: TGTGCCAGAGGGCCTGAAACAGGGGGACCTGAAGCTTTCTTT
CDR3: CARGPETGGPEAFF
J: TRBJ1-1
V: TRBV7-2
D: TRBD1
size: -

DNA: TGTGCCTGGAGTGGAGCAGGGCCCTATGGCTACACCTTC
CDR3: CAWSGAGPYGYTF
J: TRBJ1-2
V: TRBV30
D: -
size: few

DNA: TGTGCCAGCAGCCGGGGGGGGGCTTGGGAAAAACTGTTTTTT
CDR3: CASSRGGAWEKLFF
J: TRBJ1-4
V: TRBV7-2
D: -
size: few

DNA: TGCAGTGCTAGAAACCCAGGGGGCTTGGACGAGCAGTACTTC
CDR3: CSARNPGGLDEQYF
J: TRBJ2-7
V: TRBV20-1
D: TRBD1
size: few

DNA: TGTGCCAGCAAAATGGACAGGGATTATGGCTACACCTTC
CDR3: CASKMDRDYGYTF
J: TRBJ1-2
V: TRBV2
D: TRBD1
size: -

DNA: TGTGCCTGGAGTGTAGCGGCGGGAGTGGCGGATACGCAGTATTTT
CDR3: CAWSVAAGVADTQYF
J: TRBJ2-3
V: TRBV30
D: TRBD2
size: few

DNA: TGTGCCAGCAGCTCCTTACTGGACAATGAAGAACTGTTTTTT
CDR3: CASSSLLDNEELFF
J: TRBJ1-4
V: TRBV7-9
D: -
size: -

DNA: TGTGCCAGCAGCTCTTTCCGAACAGGGATTCCCTCTGGAAACACCATATATTTT
CDR3: CASSSFRTGIPSGNTIYF
J: TRBJ1-3
V: TRBV7-9
D: -
size: few

DNA: TGTGCCAGCAGCTTAGCGCAAGGGGAGGATCTGGAGACCCAGTACTTC
CDR3: CASSLAQGEDLETQYF
J: TRBJ2-5
V: TRBV7-9
D: -
size: many

DNA: TGTGCCATCAGTGAGTCGGAGACAGGGTTTCGGTATGGCTACACCTTC
CDR3: CAISESETGFRYGYTF
J: TRBJ1-2
V: TRBV10-3
D: TRBD1
size: few

DNA: TGCAGTGCCCACCATTTCGCAGAAGACACCATATATTTT
CDR3: CSAHHFAEDTIYF
J: TRBJ1-3
V: TRBV20-1
D: -
size: many

DNA: TGCAGTGCTAGACCGACACCAAAAGAGACCCAGTACTTC
CDR3: CSARPTPKETQYF
J: TRBJ2-5
V: TRBV20-1
D: -
size: -

DNA: TGTGCCAGCAAGGGGGGGCCAGGGGGAGGCGGCTACACCTTC
CDR3: CASKGGPGGGGYTF
J: TRBJ1-2
V: TRBV2
D: TRBD1
size: few

DNA: TGTGCCAGCAGTCCTACCGGGACTCCAGGGGCTGAAGCTTTCTTT
CDR3: CASSPTGTPGAEAFF
J: TRBJ1-1
V: TRBV6-1
D: -
size: -

DNA: TGTGCCAGCAGTAGAGCGGGAGCCTACGAGCAGTACTTC
CDR3: CASSRAGAYEQYF
J: TRBJ2-7
V: TRBV6-1
D: TRBD2
size: few

DNA: TGTGGCTCAGGAGGCACTCGGGATGAAAAACTGTTTTTT
CDR3: CGSGGTRDEKLFF
J: TRBJ1-4
V: TRBV25-1
D: -
size: -

DNA: TGCAGTGCTCCTCGAGACAGTCCCTACGAGCAGTACTTC
CDR3: CSAPRDSPYEQYF
J: TRBJ2-7
V: TRBV20-1
D: -
size: many

DNA: TGTGCCAGCAGCTTGGGGCCAGGCCGTAATGAAAAACTGTTTTTT
CDR3: CASSLGPGRNEKLFF
J: TRBJ1-4
V: TRBV5-8
D: -
size: few

DNA: TGTGCCAGCAGCCAGGGGGCTGGTTGGATGAACACTGAAGCTTTCTTT
CDR3: CASSQGAGWMNTEAFF
J: TRBJ1-1
V: TRBV6-1
D: TRBD1
size: many

DNA: TGTGCCACCAGCAGAGAACAGGATAGCAATCAGCCCCAGCATTTT
CDR3: CATSREQDSNQPQHF
J: TRBJ1-5
V: TRBV15
D: -
size: few

DNA: TGTGCCAGTAGCCCCCGGCGGGACAGAGGGGAAAAACTGCTTTTT
CDR3: CASSPRRDRGEKLLF
J: TRBJ1-4
V: TRBV19
D: TRBD1
size: once

DNA: -
CDR3: CASSSSQVRETQYF
J: TRBJ2-5
V: TRBV25-1
D: -
size: -

DNA: TGTGCCAGCAGTCACGGGGGACTAGCGGTCTCCTACAATGAGCAGTTCTTC
CDR3: CASSHGGLAVSYNEQFF
J: TRBJ2-1
V: TRBV6-1
D: TRBD2
size: once

DNA: TGCGCCAGCAGTTACGATAGACCGGGACTGAACACCTTAGAGACCCAGTACTTC
CDR3: CASSYDRPGLNTLETQYF
J: TRBJ2-5
V: TRBV5-1
D: -
size: few

DNA: TGTGCCAGCAGCTTGGGTTCAGGCGGCTACACCTTC
CDR3: CASSLGSGGYTF
J: TRBJ1-2
V: TRBV5-6
D: -
size: few

DNA: TGTGTCAGCAGTGAGCCCCCAGGGTCTAACTATGGCTACACCTTC
CDR3: CVSSEPPGSNYGYTF
J: TRBJ1-2
V: TRBV2
D: -
size: few

DNA: TGTGCCAGCAGCGAGCTAGTAGGGGCGAACACCGGGGAGCTGTTTTTT
CDR3: CASSELVGANTGELFF
J: TRBJ2-2
V: TRBV2
D: -
size: few

DNA: TGCAGCGCCCAGGGGGTTCGGGAGACCCAGTACTTC
CDR3: CSAQGVRETQYF
J: TRBJ2-5
V: TRBV29-1
D: TRBD1
size: few

DNA: TGCAGTGCTAGTGGGGTCGGGACTGAAGCTTTCTTT
CDR3: CSASGVGTEAFF
J: TRBJ1-1
V: TRBV20-1
D: -
size: few

DNA: TGTGCCAGCAGCCCCGGGTCGAGCACCGGGGAGCTGTTTTTT
CDR3: CASSPGSSTGELFF
J: TRBJ2-2
V: TRBV7-9
D: -
size: few

DNA: TGTGCCAGCAGCCAAGGAGGCGACAGGACTCCCGTGGATGGAGGCTACACCTTC
CDR3: CASSQGGDRTPVDGGYTF
J: TRBJ1-2
V: TRBV3-1
D: -
size: few

DNA: TGTGCCAGCAGCTTAGGACGGTATAATCAGCCCCAGCATTTT
CDR3: CASSLGRYNQPQHF
J: TRBJ1-5
V: TRBV12-3/TRBV12-4
D: -
size: many

DNA: TGTGCCAGCAGTCCGGGGGACATCGAGCTCGGGAGCAATCAGCCCCAGCATTTT
CDR3: CASSPGDIELGSNQPQHF
J: TRBJ1-5
V: TRBV27
D: -
size: -

DNA: TGTGCCAGCAGGCCCGGGGGCGGCTATGGCTACACCTTC
CDR3: CASRPGGGYGYTF
J: TRBJ1-2
V: TRBV27
D: -
size: -

DNA: TGTGCCAGCAGTCTCAGGCTCGGGAACGCTGAAGCTTTCTTT
CDR3: CASSLRLGNAEAFF
J: TRBJ1-1
V: TRBV28
D: -
size: -

DNA: TGCAGTGCCCAATTAGGTCTCGGGCAGTACTTC
CDR3: CSAQLGLGQYF
J: TRBJ2-7
V: TRBV20-1
D: -
size: many

DNA: TGCAGTGCTAGTCTCGGGGCCGCCGGCTACACCTTC
CDR3: CSASLGAAGYTF
J: TRBJ1-2
V: TRBV20-1
D: -
size: -

DNA: TGTGCCACCAGCAGAGAGACAGGGGCCCTCTCCTACGAGCAGTACTTC
CDR3: CATSRETGALSYEQYF
J: TRBJ2-7
V: TRBV15
D: TRBD1
size: -

DNA: TGTGCCAGTATCAAAAGACAGGGGTCAACAGATGAAGCTTTCTTT
CDR3: CASIKRQGSTDEAFF
J: TRBJ1-1
V: TRBV19
D: TRBD1
size: -